What follows are 2 T cell receptor beta chains derived from one specimen sequenced in a study of regulatory T cells in long-lasting Graves disease. Sample time point: newly diagnosed GD, antithyroid drugs for less than 3 months. Extracted RNA from PBMCs served as the source of the TCR library. CDR3 regions were amplified by Arm-PCR using iRepertoire HTBI primers to build TCR beta libraries. MiXCR was run by TCRdb on the multiplex PCR reads, yielding one entry per CDR3 protein. The sample lists some 250,000 distinct CDR3 sequences; 15% to 20% were seen once. The sample was also reused in another study, on T cells in Graves' hyperthyroidism and ophthalmopathy.

Source: peripheral blood mononuclear cells (PBMCs), taken at new diagnosis, from a patient treated with antithyroid drugs. The receptors stem from a woman in her 30s with Graves disease.

This chain links TRBV12-3 or TRBV12-4 with TRBJ2-7, with 9 bases identical to TRBD2. The CDR3 contains 17 residues. The ends lost 1 base at V and 2 bases at J; junction bases unmatched: 9. The CDR3, as DNA: TGTGCCAGCAGTTTAGTCCCAGCGGGGGGATCACCCTACGAGCAGTACTTC. Its protein is CASSLVPAGGSPYEQYF.

This clonotype was detected ten times or more. The chain recombines TRBV20-1 with TRBJ1-2, with D unresolved. CDR3 length: 12 residues. The V and J ends lost 4 bases and 0 bases respectively, with 6 bases between them. Per germline, CDR1 DFQATT and CDR2 SNEGSKA (reference sequence). The CDR3 nucleotides read TGCAGTGCTATGTTAGCTAACTATGGCTACACCTTC. This sequence encodes CSAMLANYGYTF.